The source of this T cell receptor (beta chain) is a study of response to subunit inactivated influenza vaccine. Overall study results and limits: It was the authors' suggestion that each seasonal influenza vaccination recruits few new T cells.

On this clonotype itself: Its antigen remains unidentified.

TCRdb re-called the RT-PCR reads through MiXCR, storing one row per CDR3 protein. The repertoire has roughly 170,000 distinct CDR3 sequences, about 9.3% of them found once; the top ten carry approximately 11%. J was trimmed by 8 bases and V by 0 bases; bases with no gene match: 5. The CDR3 spans 15 residues. Germline CDR1 SGHTS, CDR2 YDEGEE. Sequenced here: non-naive T cells sorted from PBMCs, sampled on the day of vaccination. The rearrangement joins TRBV5-8 to TRBJ2-1; 10 bases are shared with TRBD2. The clonotype comes from a man in his fifties or sixties who received an inactivated influenza vaccine. The CDR3 DNA reads TGTGCCAGCAGCTTGGGGGACAGCGGGAGGGATGAGCAGTTCTTC. Translation: CASSLGDSGRDEQFF.